One sample yielded the 24 T cell receptor beta chains listed below, sequenced in a study of human T cells and chemical hapten exposure. Time point reported: pre-sensitization, week 0. Treatment meaning: therapeutic diphenylcyclopropenone sensitization with weekly scalp DPC. TCRdb analysed the RACE reads with MiXCR anew, one entry per CDR3 protein. Of about 380,000 distinct CDR3 sequences in the sample, approximately 5.1% were seen once. Sequenced material: whole blood, taken in connection with sensitization to the hapten diphenylcyclopropenone (DPC). The receptors stem from a woman in her forties or fifties with alopecia areata. Some clones in this sample may be carry-over from other donors' samples.

This clonotype was counted many times. The chain recombines TRBV30 with TRBJ1-5, with D uncertain. V gave up 1 base and J gave up 4 bases, with 17 bases separating them. The CDR3 extends over 16 amino acids. CDR1 is GTSNPN and CDR2 is SVGIG in the germline V gene (reference sequence). The CDR3 sequence: CAWSGRATLRNQPQHF. The CDR3 nucleotides read TGTGCCTGGAGTGGTCGGGCCACCCTTCGGAATCAGCCCCAGCATTTT.

The rearrangement joins TRBV3-1 to TRBJ1-2; D is perhaps TRBD1 (5 bases). V was pared by 3 bases and J by 5 bases, with 10 bases between. The CDR3 sequence is 13 residues long. Germline values: CDR1 LGHDT, CDR2 YNNKEL (reference sequence). CDR3: CASSHGDSYGYTF. Written as DNA, the CDR3 is TGTGCCAGCAGCCACGGGGACTCTTATGGCTACACCTTC.

This clonotype was found many times. The chain carries TRBV10-3 and TRBJ2-2; D not resolved. V was trimmed by 10 bases and J by 5 bases, leaving 11 bases between them. The germline gives CDR1 ENHRY, CDR2 SYGVKD. This CDR3 contains 12 residues. The CDR3 DNA is TGTGCCAGCCGAAGCCCTACCGGGGAGCTGTTTTTT. This codes for CASRSPTGELFF.

This clonotype was seen ten or more times. J is TRBJ2-4 and V is TRBV7-9; D is unresolved. V was shortened by 1 base and J by 1 base, with 2 bases between the two germline ends. CDR3 length: 13 amino acids. Germline V lookup: CDR1 SEHNR, CDR2 FQNEAQ (reference sequence). Here the CDR3 DNA reads TGTGCCAGCAGCTTAGGGGCCAAAAACATTCAGTACTTC. It codes for CASSLGAKNIQYF.

The chain recombines TRBV12-3 or TRBV12-4 with TRBJ1-1; D remains ambiguous. Trimming stripped 3 bases from V and 9 bases from J, with 8 bases between. CDR3 length: 11 amino acids. CDR3 coding DNA: TGTGCCAGCAGTTTGGGTGGGAAAGCTTTCTTT. Translated: CASSLGGKAFF.

The chain uses TRBV6-2 or TRBV6-3 and TRBJ2-7; 8 nucleotides line up with TRBD1. Looked up from germline, CDR1 is MNHEY and CDR2 is SVGEGT. The CDR3 loop spans 12 amino acids. The ends lost 7 bases at V and 5 bases at J; junction bases unmatched: 4. In DNA form, the CDR3 reads TGTGCCAGCACCGGACAGGGCCACGAGCAGTACTTC. Amino acid sequence: CASTGQGHEQYF.

CDR3 nucleotide sequence: TGTGCCAGCAGCTTCTGGGGGCGGGGAGATACGCAGTATTTT. This translates into CASSFWGRGDTQYF. The V gene is TRBV7-9, the J gene TRBJ2-3; D assignment may be TRBD1 or TRBD2 (6 bases each). V dropped 3 bases and J dropped 5 bases, with 12 bases sitting between them. The germline gives CDR1 SEHNR, CDR2 FQNEAQ (reference sequence). CDR3 length equals 14 residues.

Only a few counts were recorded for this clonotype. The chain recombines TRBV7-2 with TRBJ1-5; D unclear. CDR3 length: 15 amino acids. Germline CDR1 and CDR2: SGHTA and FQGNSA. Trimming left V 1 base short and J 4 bases short, with 11 bases between. For the CDR3, the DNA is TGTGCCAGCAGCTTAGTGGGCACGGGGAATCAGCCCCAGCATTTT. It translates to CASSLVGTGNQPQHF.

The table lists this clonotype with many counts. This rearrangement joins TRBV2 to TRBJ1-2; TRBD1 is a possible D gene (5 bases). The CDR3 spans 13 residues. V was pared by 11 bases and J by 4 bases, with 17 bases between. Germline V gives CDR1 SNHLY, CDR2 FYNNEI. CDR3 bases: TGTGCCGGCTTAGGCACGAGGGGCTATGGCTACACCTTC. It is translated as CAGLGTRGYGYTF.

This clonotype was recorded at least ten times. In DNA, the CDR3 is TGTGCCAGCAGCTTAACAGGGGCAGCCACAGATACGCAGTATTTT. Translating gives CASSLTGAATDTQYF. The J gene is TRBJ2-3, the V gene TRBV7-9, with TRBD1 identical over 7 bases. There are 15 residues in the CDR3. Germline CDR1 and CDR2: SEHNR and FQNEAQ (reference sequence). V shed 2 bases and J 2 bases; nucleotides not matched to a gene: 4.

The chain recombines TRBV3-1 with TRBJ1-3, with unresolved D. This CDR3 is built from 16 residues. The ends were cut back, 1 base at V and 3 bases at J, with 13 bases in the middle. Germline CDR1 is LGHDT and CDR2 is YNNKEL (reference sequence). In nucleotides, the CDR3 is TGTGCCAGCAGCCAAGGGTCGAGGGCTCATGGAAACACCATATATTTT. Its protein product is CASSQGSRAHGNTIYF.

This clonotype was recorded at least ten times. The chain joins TRBV9 to TRBJ1-4, with TRBD1 as a possible D gene (5 bases). The CDR3 consists of 15 residues. V lost 1 base and J 3 bases, leaving 10 bases between the germline ends. Germline CDR1 is SGDLS and CDR2 is YYNGEE. The CDR3 loop is CASSVQGASNEKLFF. DNA for the CDR3: TGTGCCAGCAGCGTACAGGGAGCATCTAATGAAAAACTGTTTTTT.

This clonotype was seen a few times. This chain joins TRBV29-1 and TRBJ1-2, with a tentative D call TRBD1 (5 bases). In germline, CDR1 is SQVTM, CDR2 ANQGSEA. The CDR3 length is 14 residues. Trimming took 3 bases from V and 4 from J, leaving 15 bases between them. CDR3 nucleotides: TGCAGCGTTGACCAGGACGGGGGACTCTATGGCTACACCTTC. The encoded protein is CSVDQDGGLYGYTF.

This clonotype was found many times. V usage is TRBV10-3 and J usage is TRBJ1-6; D unresolved. Per germline, CDR1 ENHRY and CDR2 SYGVKD. The CDR3 is 13 amino acids. Trimming took 4 bases from V and 10 from J, leaving 11 bases between them. The chain's CDR3 is CAISGVSGSPLHF. CDR3 sequence (DNA): TGTGCCATCAGTGGGGTGTCGGGATCACCCCTCCACTTT.

This clonotype was seen more than once but under ten times. V gene TRBV6-5 combines with J gene TRBJ2-5, with D perhaps being TRBD1 or TRBD2 (6 bases each). V gave up 4 bases and J gave up 5 bases, with 20 bases separating them. This CDR3 has 16 residues. The germline CDR1 and CDR2 sequences are MNHEY and SVGAGI. CDR3 loop: CASSSGGHLGVETQYF. CDR3 bases: TGTGCCAGCAGTTCCGGGGGACACCTCGGGGTGGAGACCCAGTACTTC.

Many counts were recorded for this clonotype. The chain joins TRBV27 to TRBJ1-1; D is possibly TRBD1 (5 bases). Germline V gives CDR1 MNHEY, CDR2 SMNVEV (reference sequence). With 3 bases removed from V and 6 bases from J, the gap between germline ends came to 14 bases. The CDR3 is 14 amino acids. CDR3 sequence reads: CASSFGGVGAEAFF. In nucleotides, the CDR3 is TGTGCCAGCAGTTTTGGGGGGGTAGGGGCTGAAGCTTTCTTT.

Ten or more counts support this clonotype. The chain uses TRBV6-2 or TRBV6-3 and TRBJ2-7; tentative D call: TRBD2 (6 bases). The V and J ends lost 0 bases and 0 bases respectively, with 12 bases between them. The CDR3 is 16 residues long. CDR1 is MNHEY and CDR2 is SVGEGT in the germline V gene. CDR3 in amino acids: CASSYSPAGSSYEQYF. In nucleotides, the CDR3 is TGTGCCAGCAGTTACTCCCCGGCGGGGAGCTCCTACGAGCAGTACTTC.

This clonotype has more than one count but fewer than ten. The J gene is TRBJ2-2, the V gene TRBV9; 10 bases are shared with TRBD2. From germline, CDR1 is SGDLS and CDR2 YYNGEE. This CDR3 is 16 amino acids long. V dropped 6 bases and J dropped 4; count of bases not matched to a gene: 9. DNA for the CDR3: TGTGCCAGCAACGAGCGGGGGGGCCCGGGCACCGGGGAGCTGTTTTTT. Its translation: CASNERGGPGTGELFF.

This clonotype was recorded many times. DNA for the CDR3: TGTGCCAGCAGTACAGGGGGCAGAGGAGAAGGCTACACCTTC. The encoded protein is CASSTGGRGEGYTF. This rearrangement joins TRBV28 to TRBJ1-2; 9 nucleotides agree with TRBD1. Germline-derived CDR1 and CDR2 are MDHEN and SYDVKM. This CDR3 spans 14 amino acids. V lost 5 bases, J lost 8 bases, and 9 bases stayed unmatched.

This clonotype was found many times. This chain joins TRBV3-1 and TRBJ2-3; no clear D. CDR3 size: 15 residues. CDR1 is LGHDT, CDR2 YNNKEL, per germline (reference sequence). Trimming shortened V by 1 base and J by 2 bases, and 10 bases separated the two germline ends. The CDR3 region has the DNA TGTGCCAGCAGCCAAGTGGGCATAAACACAGATACGCAGTATTTT. The encoded protein is CASSQVGINTDTQYF.

V usage is TRBV5-5 and J usage is TRBJ2-5, with a tentative D call TRBD2 (6 bases). V shed 3 bases and J shed 2 bases, with 14 bases lying between them. This CDR3 is built from 15 residues. CDR1 and CDR2 from the germline V gene are SGHKS and YYEKEE (reference sequence). The chain's CDR3 is CASSSRLGDQETQYF. The DNA of the CDR3 is TGTGCCAGCAGCTCTCGACTAGGGGATCAAGAGACCCAGTACTTC.

This clonotype was detected many times. The rearrangement joins TRBV4-3 to TRBJ2-6; the D gene is possibly TRBD2 (6 bases). The CDR3 spans 16 residues. Trimming cost V 1 base and J 4 bases, with 11 bases left between them. In germline, CDR1 is LGHNA, CDR2 YSLEER. The CDR3 nucleotides read TGCGCCAGCAGCCAAGTAGGAGGGGCCGGGGCCAACGTCCTGACTTTC. It encodes CASSQVGGAGANVLTF.

This clonotype was observed at least ten times. This chain uses TRBV6-6 with TRBJ2-1; 10 bases line up with TRBD2. Germline V gene data show CDR1 as MNHNY and CDR2 as SVGAGI (reference sequence). CDR3 length: 15 residues. V shed 2 bases and J 4 bases; nucleotides not matched to a gene: 2. The CDR3 DNA is TGTGCCAGCAGTTACGGGACTAGCGATTACAATGAGCAGTTCTTC. The encoded protein is CASSYGTSDYNEQFF.

This clonotype has a count of ten or more. The V and J genes are TRBV12-3 or TRBV12-4 and TRBJ2-4; 7 bases agree with TRBD1. Trimming cost V 5 bases and J 0 bases; bases outside gene matches: 7. This CDR3 has 16 residues. The CDR3, as DNA: TGTGCCAGCAGTCCGGACAGGTCTCTAGCCAAAAACATTCAGTACTTC. The encoded protein is CASSPDRSLAKNIQYF.